The entry below describes one T cell receptor (beta chain). This clonotype has just a few counts. Its specific antigen is unknown. Base quality data are lacking; no much larger clone is found one base away. The method was 5' RACE. Reads for this sample came from a NextSeq 500. Unique molecular identifiers were attached to individual cDNA molecules in the TCR library protocol so that sequencing error and PCR bias could be corrected. Sequencing covered both TCR alpha and beta chains, and within each sample the abundances of alpha and beta sequences were tightly co-correlated. The authors' analysis ran thus. Decombinator V4 was used to annotate the V gene, J gene and CDR3 of the TCR sequences. TCRs were defined as expanded if a significant change between any two time points was detected under a Poisson model with p below 0.0001. TCR abundances were normalised to the total number of TCRs sequenced per sample and expressed as counts per million. A search of VDJdb, accessed on 1 November 2021, was run for TCRs annotated to CMV, EBV and SARS-CoV-2, with TCRs annotated for multiple antigens excluded. TCRdb reworked the public reads: Q25 trimming with fastp, MiXCR clone assembly, productive beta chains retained. Each record represents a unique CDR3 protein, reported with the most common genes and DNA among its rows. In this record, the V and J calls reflect TCRdb's handling and not the investigators' own analysis. Within this sample are 90,000 or so distinct CDR3 sequences, with 15% of them counted one time only. The ten largest clones represent 5.5% to 7% of the sample.

The study was a case-control design nested within a healthcare worker cohort in London, UK, with weekly nasopharyngeal swab PCR tests and blood sampling. Between 23 and 31 March 2020, the week of the UK lockdown, healthcare workers were enrolled and then followed up weekly for as long as 16 weeks. The data belong to a study of early T cells in non-severe SARS-CoV-2 infection (dated by TCRdb to about 2021). In terms of the full investigation: Because TCR sequencing relied on bulk RNA taken from unsorted whole blood, pairing of alpha and beta chains was not possible. Overall results and qualifications from the work: Matching against VDJdb was skewed toward anti-spike CD8 responses, likely underestimated virus-specific expansions, and missed private and CD4 specificities.

The material sequenced was whole blood. This sequence originates from an adult who was a healthcare worker with PCR-confirmed SARS-CoV-2 infection or an uninfected control (not recorded which).

CDR3 protein: CASSPESQEDTQYF. Read as DNA, the sequence is TGTGCCAGCTCACCGGAATCCCAGGAAGATACGCAGTATTTT. The chain joins TRBV18 to TRBJ2-3, with the D gene not clear enough to name. V sheds 3 bases and J sheds 5 bases, leaving 12 bases between their ends. CDR1 KGHSH and CDR2 LQKENI are derived from the germline V gene. The CDR3 runs 14 residues from the cysteine to the phenylalanine. The read is trimmed to its CDR3 DNA, 42 bases read in frame from base 1.